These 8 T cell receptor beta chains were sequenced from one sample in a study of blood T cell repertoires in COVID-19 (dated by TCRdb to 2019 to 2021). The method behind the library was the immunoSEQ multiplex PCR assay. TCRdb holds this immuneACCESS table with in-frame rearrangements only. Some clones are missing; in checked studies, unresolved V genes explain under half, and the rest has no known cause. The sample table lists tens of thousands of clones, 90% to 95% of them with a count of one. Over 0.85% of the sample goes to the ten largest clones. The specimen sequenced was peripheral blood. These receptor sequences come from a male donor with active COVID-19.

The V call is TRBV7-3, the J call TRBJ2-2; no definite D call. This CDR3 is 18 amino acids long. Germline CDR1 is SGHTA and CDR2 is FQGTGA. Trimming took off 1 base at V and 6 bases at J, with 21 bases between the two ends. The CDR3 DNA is TGTGCCAGCAGCTTAAACGCGCTTGGCAGGCTCGTCCCCGGGGAGCTGTTTTTT. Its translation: CASSLNALGRLVPGELFF.

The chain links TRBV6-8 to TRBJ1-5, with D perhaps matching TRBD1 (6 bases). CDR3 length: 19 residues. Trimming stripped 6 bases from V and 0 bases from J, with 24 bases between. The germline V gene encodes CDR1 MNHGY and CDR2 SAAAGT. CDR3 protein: CASSRFVFRDINSNQPQHF. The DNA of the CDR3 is TGTGCCAGCAGCCGCTTCGTCTTCCGGGACATTAATAGCAATCAGCCCCAGCATTTT.

The CDR3: CASAKGGGALSGNTIYF. The CDR3 DNA reads TGTGCCAGTGCCAAAGGGGGCGGGGCCCTCTCTGGAAACACCATATATTTT. The rearrangement links TRBV2 to TRBJ1-3; 7 bases agree with TRBD1. Germline loops: CDR1 SNHLY, CDR2 FYNNEI. This CDR3 comprises 17 residues. J gave up 0 bases and V 9 bases, and 14 bases lay outside the gene matches.

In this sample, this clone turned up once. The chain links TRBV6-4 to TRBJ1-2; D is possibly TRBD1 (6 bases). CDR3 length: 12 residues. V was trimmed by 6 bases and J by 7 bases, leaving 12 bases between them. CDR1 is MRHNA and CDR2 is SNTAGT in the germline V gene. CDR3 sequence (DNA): TGTGCCAGCAGCGCACAGGGATCTGGCTACACCTTC. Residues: CASSAQGSGYTF.

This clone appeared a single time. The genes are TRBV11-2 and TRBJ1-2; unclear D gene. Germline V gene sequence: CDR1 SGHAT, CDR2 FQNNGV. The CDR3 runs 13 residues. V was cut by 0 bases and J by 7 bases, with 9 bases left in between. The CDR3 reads CASSLDLSVGYTF. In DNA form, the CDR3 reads TGTGCCAGCAGCTTAGATCTCAGTGTTGGCTACACCTTC.

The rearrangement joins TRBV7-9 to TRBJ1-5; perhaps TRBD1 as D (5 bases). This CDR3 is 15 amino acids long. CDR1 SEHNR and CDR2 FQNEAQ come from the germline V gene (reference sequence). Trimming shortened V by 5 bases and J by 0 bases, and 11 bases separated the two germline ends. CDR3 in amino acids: CASSPQGGSNQPQHF. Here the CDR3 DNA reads TGTGCCAGCAGCCCGCAGGGAGGTAGCAATCAGCCCCAGCATTTT.

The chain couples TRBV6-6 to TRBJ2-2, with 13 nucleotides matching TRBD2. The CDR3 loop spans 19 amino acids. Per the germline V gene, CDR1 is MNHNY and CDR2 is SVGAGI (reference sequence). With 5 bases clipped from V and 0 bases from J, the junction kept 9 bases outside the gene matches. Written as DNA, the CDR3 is TGTGCCAGCAGTCCCGGGACTAGCGGGGTACCCGCGAACACCGGGGAGCTGTTTTTT. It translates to CASSPGTSGVPANTGELFF.

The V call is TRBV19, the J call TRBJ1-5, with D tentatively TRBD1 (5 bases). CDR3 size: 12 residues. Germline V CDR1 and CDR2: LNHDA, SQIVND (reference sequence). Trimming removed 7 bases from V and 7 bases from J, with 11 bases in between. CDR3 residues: CASTRGVQPQHF. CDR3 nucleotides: TGTGCCAGTACCCGGGGGGTGCAGCCCCAGCATTTT. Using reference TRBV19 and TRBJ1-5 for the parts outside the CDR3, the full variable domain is DGGITQSPKYLFRKEGQNVTLSCEQNLNHDAMYWYRQDPGQGLRLIYYSQIVNDFQKGDIAEGYSVSREKKESFPLTVTSAQKNPTAFYLCASTRGVQPQHFGDGTRLSIL.